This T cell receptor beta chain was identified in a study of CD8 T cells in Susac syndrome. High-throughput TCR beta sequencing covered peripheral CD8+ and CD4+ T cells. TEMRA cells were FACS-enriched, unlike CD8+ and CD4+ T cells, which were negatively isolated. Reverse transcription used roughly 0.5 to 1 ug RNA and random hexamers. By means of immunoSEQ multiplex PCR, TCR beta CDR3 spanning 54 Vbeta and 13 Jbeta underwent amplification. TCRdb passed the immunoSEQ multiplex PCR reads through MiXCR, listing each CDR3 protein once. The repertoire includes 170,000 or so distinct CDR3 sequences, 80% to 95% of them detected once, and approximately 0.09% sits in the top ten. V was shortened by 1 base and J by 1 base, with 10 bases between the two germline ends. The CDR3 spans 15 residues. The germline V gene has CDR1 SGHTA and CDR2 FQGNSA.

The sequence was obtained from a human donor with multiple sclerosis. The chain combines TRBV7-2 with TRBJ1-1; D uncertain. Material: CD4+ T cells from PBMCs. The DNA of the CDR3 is TGTGCCAGCAGCTTAGAGGTGGCCCAGAACACTGAAGCTTTCTTT. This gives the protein CASSLEVAQNTEAFF.